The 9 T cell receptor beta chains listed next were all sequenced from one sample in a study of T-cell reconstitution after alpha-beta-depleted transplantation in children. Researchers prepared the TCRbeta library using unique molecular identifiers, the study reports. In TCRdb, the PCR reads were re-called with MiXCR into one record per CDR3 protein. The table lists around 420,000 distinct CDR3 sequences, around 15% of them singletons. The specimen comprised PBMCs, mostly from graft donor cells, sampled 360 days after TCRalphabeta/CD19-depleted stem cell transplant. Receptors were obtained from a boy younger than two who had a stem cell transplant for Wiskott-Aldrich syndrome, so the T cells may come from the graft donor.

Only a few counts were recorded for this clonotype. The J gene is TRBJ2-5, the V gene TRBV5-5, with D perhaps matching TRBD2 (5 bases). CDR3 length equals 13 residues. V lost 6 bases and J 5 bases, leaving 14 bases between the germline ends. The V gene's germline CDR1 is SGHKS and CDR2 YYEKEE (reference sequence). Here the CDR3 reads CASNHASGETQYF. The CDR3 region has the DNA TGTGCCAGCAACCATGCTTCGGGGGAGACCCAGTACTTC. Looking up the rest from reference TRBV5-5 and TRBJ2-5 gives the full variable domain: DAGVTQSPTHLIKTRGQQVTLRCSPISGHKSVSWYQQVLGQGPQFIFQYYEKEERGRGNFPDRFSARQFPNYSSELNVNALLLGDSALYLCASNHASGETQYFGPGTRLLVL.

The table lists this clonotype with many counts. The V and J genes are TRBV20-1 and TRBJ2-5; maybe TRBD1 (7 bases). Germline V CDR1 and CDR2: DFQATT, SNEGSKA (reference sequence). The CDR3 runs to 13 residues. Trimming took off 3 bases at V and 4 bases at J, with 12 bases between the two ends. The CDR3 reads CSASRQGGETQYF. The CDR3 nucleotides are TGCAGTGCTAGTAGACAGGGAGGAGAGACCCAGTACTTC.

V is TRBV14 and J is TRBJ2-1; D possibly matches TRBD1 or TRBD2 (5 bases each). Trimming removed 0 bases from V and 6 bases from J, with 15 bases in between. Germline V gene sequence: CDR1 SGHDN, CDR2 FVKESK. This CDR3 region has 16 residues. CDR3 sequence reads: CASSQEGRGRSNEQFF. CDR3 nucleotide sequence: TGTGCCAGCAGCCAAGAGGGACGGGGCAGAAGCAATGAGCAGTTCTTC.

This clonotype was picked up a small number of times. The CDR3 DNA sequence: TGCAGTGCTAGAGCCTCGACAGGCGTCCCTAGCGAGCAGTACTTC. This translates into CSARASTGVPSEQYF. The chain employs TRBV20-1 and TRBJ2-7, with D perhaps matching TRBD1 (6 bases). Trimming removed 1 base from V and 6 bases from J, with 19 bases in between. Per germline, CDR1 DFQATT and CDR2 SNEGSKA (reference sequence). The CDR3 extends over 15 amino acids.

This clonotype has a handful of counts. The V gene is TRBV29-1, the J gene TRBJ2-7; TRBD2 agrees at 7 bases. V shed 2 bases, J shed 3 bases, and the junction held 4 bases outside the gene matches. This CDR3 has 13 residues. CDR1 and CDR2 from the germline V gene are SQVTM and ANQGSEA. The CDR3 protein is CSVESGGSYEQYF. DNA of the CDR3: TGCAGCGTTGAATCCGGCGGGAGCTACGAGCAGTACTTC.

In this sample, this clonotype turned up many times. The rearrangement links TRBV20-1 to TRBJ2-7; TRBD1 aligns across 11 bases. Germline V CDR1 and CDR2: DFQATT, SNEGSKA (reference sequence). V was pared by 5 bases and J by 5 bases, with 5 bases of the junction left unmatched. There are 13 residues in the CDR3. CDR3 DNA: TGCAGTGCTGCCCGGGACAGGGGGGACGAGCAGTACTTC. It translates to CSAARDRGDEQYF.

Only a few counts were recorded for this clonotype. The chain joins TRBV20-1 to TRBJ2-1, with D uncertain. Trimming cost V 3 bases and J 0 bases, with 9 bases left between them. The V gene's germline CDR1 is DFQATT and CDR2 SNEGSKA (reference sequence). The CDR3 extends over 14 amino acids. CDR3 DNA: TGCAGTGCTAGTCTTGCAGGCTCCTACAATGAGCAGTTCTTC. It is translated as CSASLAGSYNEQFF.

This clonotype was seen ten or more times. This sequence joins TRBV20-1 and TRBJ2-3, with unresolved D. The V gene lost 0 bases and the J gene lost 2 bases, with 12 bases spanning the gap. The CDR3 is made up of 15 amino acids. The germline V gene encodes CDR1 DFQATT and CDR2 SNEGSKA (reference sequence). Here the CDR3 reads CSARDPSSYTDTQYF. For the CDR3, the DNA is TGCAGTGCTAGAGATCCGTCCAGCTACACAGATACGCAGTATTTT.

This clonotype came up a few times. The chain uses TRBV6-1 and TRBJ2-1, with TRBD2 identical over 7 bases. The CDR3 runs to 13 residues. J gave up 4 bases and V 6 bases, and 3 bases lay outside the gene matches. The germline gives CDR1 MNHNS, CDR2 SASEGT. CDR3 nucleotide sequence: TGTGCCAGCAGAGAGCGGGGTTACAATGAGCAGTTCTTC. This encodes CASRERGYNEQFF.